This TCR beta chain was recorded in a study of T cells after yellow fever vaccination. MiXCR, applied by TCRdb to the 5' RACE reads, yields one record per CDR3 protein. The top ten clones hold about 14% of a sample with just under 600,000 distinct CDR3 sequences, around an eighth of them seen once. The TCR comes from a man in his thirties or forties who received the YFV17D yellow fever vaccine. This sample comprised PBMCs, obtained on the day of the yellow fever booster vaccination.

The chain's CDR3 is CASSQDTGAREQFF. The DNA for the CDR3 is TGTGCCAGCAGCCAAGATACGGGGGCACGTGAGCAGTTCTTC. The J gene is TRBJ2-1, the V gene TRBV4-2, with D possibly being TRBD1 or TRBD2 (6 bases each). With 0 bases removed from V and 9 bases from J, the gap between germline ends came to 12 bases. CDR1 is LGHNA and CDR2 is YNFKEQ in the germline V gene. The CDR3 is 14 amino acids.